A selection of T cell receptor beta chains follows, all from one sample in a study of cytomegalovirus exposure and HLA in healthy donors. Measured with immunoSEQ multiplex PCR; TCRdb has only the in-frame clones, and not every one. Counted here are roughly 290,000 clones, 80% occurring once; the ten biggest clones make up about 0.3%. Sequencing was performed on PBMCs. The source is a girl aged 2 to 9 in good health and CMV-seronegative. Both conserved end residues are part of each CDR3. A D gene is named only where the DNA matches it firmly. The listing skips clone size in some rows; elsewhere it reads once, few, many or a size class.

J	size	V	D	DNA	CDR3
TRBJ2-5	-	TRBV5-1	-	TGCGCCAGCAGCGCCATCACAGGGAATCAAGAGACCCAGTACTTC	CASSAITGNQETQYF
TRBJ2-7	-	TRBV7-9	TRBD1	TGTGCCAGCAGCTTAAAGGGCGACAGGGGGCACGAGCAGTACTTC	CASSLKGDRGHEQYF
TRBJ2-3	-	TRBV6-1	-	TGTGCCAGCAGAACAGACCCCACAGATACGCAGTATTTT	CASRTDPTDTQYF
TRBJ2-6	-	TRBV7-9	-	TGTGCCAGCAGCTTCCCACAGGCCTACTCTGGGGCCAACGTCCTGACTTTC	CASSFPQAYSGANVLTF
TRBJ2-7	-	TRBV5-1	TRBD1	TGCGCCAGCAGCTTAACCGGGACAGGCGAATACGAGCAGTACTTC	CASSLTGTGEYEQYF
TRBJ1-5	-	TRBV28	-	TGTGCCAGCAGCCCCGGCAATCAGCCCCAGCATTTT	CASSPGNQPQHF
TRBJ2-2	once	TRBV5-6	TRBD2	TGTGCCAGCAGCGACGGACTAGCGGGAGGGCTGCTCACCGGGGAGCTGTTTTTT	CASSDGLAGGLLTGELFF
TRBJ1-5	-	TRBV28	-	TGTGCCAGCAGTCGGGACATTTATAGCAATCAGCCCCAGCATTTT	CASSRDIYSNQPQHF
TRBJ1-1	-	TRBV7-2	TRBD1	TGTGCCAGCAGCCCATACCCGGGACAGTGGAACACTGAAGCTTTCTTT	CASSPYPGQWNTEAFF
TRBJ1-4	few	TRBV14	-	TGTGCCAGCAGCCAAATCGGGGGATACACAGCTAATGAAAAACTGTTTTTT	CASSQIGGYTANEKLFF
TRBJ2-5	-	TRBV7-2	TRBD1	TGTGCCAGCAGACGAGGGACAGGGGAGACCCAGTACTTC	CASRRGTGETQYF
TRBJ2-7	-	TRBV11-2	-	TGTGCCAGCAGGGGGGGTACCCTCTCAACCTACGAGCAGTACTTC	CASRGGTLSTYEQYF
TRBJ2-7	-	TRBV10-3	-	TGTGCCATCAGTGAGTCCGGACAGCCCTACGAGCAGTACTTC	CAISESGQPYEQYF
TRBJ2-7	-	TRBV12-5	TRBD1	TGTGCTAGTGGACCACGGACAGGGGGTAAAGTAGGGCAGTACTTC	CASGPRTGGKVGQYF
TRBJ1-2	-	TRBV9	-	TGTGCCAGCAGCGCACAAAGGGGGGGAGTTTATGGCTACACCTTC	CASSAQRGGVYGYTF
TRBJ1-2	-	TRBV4-2	TRBD1	TGTGCCAGCAAACCAGGGGGCTCTGGCTACACCTTC	CASKPGGSGYTF
TRBJ1-1	-	TRBV5-1	-	TGCGCCAGTCAGAACATGAACACTGAAGCTTTCTTT	CASQNMNTEAFF
TRBJ2-7	-	TRBV5-4	TRBD1	TGTGCCAGCATCCGGACAGGGTCGGACGAGCAGTACTTC	CASIRTGSDEQYF
TRBJ2-5	few	TRBV7-6	TRBD2	TGTGCCAGCAGCTTATCTGGCGGGGGAATAAAGACCCAGTACTTC	CASSLSGGGIKTQYF
TRBJ2-7	-	TRBV7-9	-	TGTGCCAGCAGCTCACAATCCTCCTCCTACGAGCAGTACTTC	CASSSQSSSYEQYF
TRBJ2-7	few	TRBV7-2	-	TGTGCCAGCAGCTTAGACTACCGCGAGCAGTACTTC	CASSLDYREQYF
TRBJ2-5	-	TRBV20-1	-	TGCAGTGCGGCTGAAGAGACCCAGTACTTC	CSAAEETQYF
TRBJ1-2	-	TRBV9	-	TGTGCCAGCAGCGTAGCTAATACCGCCGCGGTGTTCCATGGCTACACCTTC	CASSVANTAAVFHGYTF
TRBJ1-5	-	TRBV5-1	TRBD1	TGCGCCAGCAGCGAGGACAGGGGGAATCAGCCCCAGCATTTT	CASSEDRGNQPQHF
TRBJ2-5	-	TRBV6-5	TRBD1	TGTGCCAGCAGTTACGATATTCGGACAGGCCAAGAGACCCAGTACTTC	CASSYDIRTGQETQYF
TRBJ1-1	-	TRBV30	-	TGTGCCCTCCGGCCCCCAGGGCAGCGGAACACTGAAGCTTTCTTT	CALRPPGQRNTEAFF
TRBJ2-3	-	TRBV9	-	TGTGCCAGCAGCGTAGTCAGCGGGAGCACAGATACGCAGTATTTT	CASSVVSGSTDTQYF
TRBJ1-6	few	TRBV6-6	-	TGTGCCAGCAGTGGAGTGGGGGGCTCCTATAATTCACCCCTCCACTTT	CASSGVGGSYNSPLHF
TRBJ2-3	-	TRBV29-1	TRBD2	TGCAGCGTTGAATGGCGGGAGTCAGATACGCAGTATTTT	CSVEWRESDTQYF
TRBJ2-7	-	TRBV9	TRBD1	TGTGCCAGCAGCACCTCCGGGACAGGGAACTACGAGCAGTACTTC	CASSTSGTGNYEQYF
TRBJ2-7	-	TRBV5-5	TRBD1	TGTGCCAGCAGCCAAACCACCGGGACAGGGTCCTCCTACGAGCAGTACTTC	CASSQTTGTGSSYEQYF
TRBJ2-5	-	TRBV28	TRBD1	TGTGCCAGCAGTTTTCGGCAGGGGGTTCACCAAGAGACCCAGTACTTC	CASSFRQGVHQETQYF
TRBJ2-7	-	TRBV7-3	TRBD2	TGTGCCAGCAGCTTAACACCTAGCGGAGAGCAGTACTTC	CASSLTPSGEQYF
TRBJ2-5	-	TRBV5-4	TRBD2	TGTGCCAGCAGCCCGGGGACTAGCGGGGCGTACCAAGAGACCCAGTACTTC	CASSPGTSGAYQETQYF
TRBJ2-3	once	TRBV7-2	-	TGTGCCAGCAGCTTCCTTAATGTTTTGGCGGGGGCAGCGGATACGCAGTATTTT	CASSFLNVLAGAADTQYF
TRBJ2-2	-	TRBV6-6	-	TGTGCCAGCAGTGCCTCTACACAGGGGGGGAGGGAGCTGTTTTTT	CASSASTQGGRELFF
TRBJ2-7	few	TRBV28	TRBD2	TGTGCCAGCAGTTTAGGCGGGAGGATTGACTACGAGCAGTACTTC	CASSLGGRIDYEQYF
TRBJ1-5	-	TRBV10-1	-	TGCGCCAGCACCCAATGGGGACAAAATAGCAATCAGCCCCAGCATTTT	CASTQWGQNSNQPQHF
TRBJ1-1	few	TRBV25-1	-	TGTGCCAGCAGTGCCCAAGGGGCCGCTTCTACTGAAGCTTTCTTT	CASSAQGAASTEAFF
TRBJ2-7	few	TRBV9	-	TGTGCCAGCAGCGAGACCCCGACTGTTTCCTACGAGCAGTACTTC	CASSETPTVSYEQYF
TRBJ2-5	once	TRBV18	TRBD1	TGTGCCAGCTCACGGGCGGGACAGGCTCAAGAGACCCAGTACTTC	CASSRAGQAQETQYF
TRBJ1-2	-	TRBV15	TRBD1	TGTGCCACCAGCGGGAGGGACAGGGCGAGCGGCTACACCTTC	CATSGRDRASGYTF
TRBJ2-7	-	TRBV19	-	TGTGCCAGTAGTATGGTTTTTTCGTCGGTGACAACGTCCTACGAGCAGTACTTC	CASSMVFSSVTTSYEQYF
TRBJ2-7	-	TRBV11-2	TRBD1	TGTGCCAGCAGCCCGTCCCCGGGACAGACCTACGAGCAGTACTTC	CASSPSPGQTYEQYF
TRBJ1-1	few	TRBV7-9	-	TGTGCCAGCAGCTTAGAGGCGGGGGGAACTGAAGCTTTCTTT	CASSLEAGGTEAFF
TRBJ1-2	-	TRBV7-8	-	TGTGCCAGCAGCGCTTCCCGGGGCTATGGCTACACCTTC	CASSASRGYGYTF
TRBJ1-1	-	TRBV5-4	TRBD1	TGTGCCAGCAGCTTGGTCGGGACAGTGAACACTGAAGCTTTCTTT	CASSLVGTVNTEAFF